The 32 T cell receptor beta chains below were found in one sample sequenced in a study of shared clonotypes between healthy human individuals. Profiled with immunoSEQ multiplex PCR; TCRdb holds only in-frame clones, not every one. Of approximately 470,000 clones listed, approximately 78% are singletons. Source material: PBMCs. These receptors originate from a woman in her forties in good health. Some clones in this sample may be carry-over from other donors' samples.

The chain links TRBV12-2 to TRBJ1-3. TRBV12-2 is a pseudogene segment. The CDR3 has 14 amino acids. The CDR3 nucleotides are TGTGCAAGTCGCGAGGAGGGAGGTGGAAACACCATATATTTT. The encoded protein is CASREEGGGNTIYF.

The chain has TRBV2 and TRBJ2-5; no clear D gene. The CDR3 spans 12 residues. From germline, CDR1 is SNHLY and CDR2 FYNNEI. Trimming stripped 10 bases from V and 3 bases from J, with 12 bases between. The CDR3 coding sequence is TGTGCCACCCTCGGCTCTGAAGAGACCCAGTACTTC. Translated: CATLGSEETQYF. Variable domain in full (rest from reference TRBV2 and TRBJ2-5): EPEVTQTPSHQVTQMGQEVILRCVPISNHLYFYWYRQILGQKVEFLVSFYNNEISEKSEIFDDQFSVERPDGSNFTLKIRSTKLEDSAMYFCATLGSEETQYFGPGTRLLVL.

Concerning this clone itself: With only one base between it and a far larger clone, this is likely a read error. The rearrangement joins TRBV4-1 to TRBJ2-7; TRBD1 agrees at 9 bases. The CDR3 is 15 residues long. Germline CDR1 and CDR2: MGHRA and YSYEKL. The CDR3 DNA follows: TGCGCCAACAGCCGGTTAGGGGACAGGGCCTATGAGCAGTACTTC. Translated, it gives CANSRLGDRAYEQYF.

CDR3 sequence reads: CASSPGLGPQHNEQFF. As DNA, the CDR3 is TGTGCCAGCAGCCCCGGACTTGGGCCTCAACACAATGAGCAGTTCTTC. V and J are TRBV7-9 and TRBJ2-1, with a possible D match to TRBD2 (5 bases). Trimming removed 5 bases at V and 5 bases at J, with 19 bases between. Per the germline V gene, CDR1 is SEHNR and CDR2 is FQNEAQ (reference sequence). CDR3 length: 16 amino acids.

The V call is TRBV11-2, the J call TRBJ2-5, with 8 bases that match TRBD1. This CDR3 is built from 16 residues. Germline lookup yields CDR1 SGHAT and CDR2 FQNNGV. V lost 6 bases, J lost 1 base, and 10 bases stayed unmatched. The CDR3 region is CASRPRTGMSQETQYF. DNA of the CDR3: TGTGCCAGCAGACCCCGGACAGGGATGAGCCAAGAGACCCAGTACTTC.

This chain uses TRBV29-1 with TRBJ2-1; D gene unclear. Germline loops: CDR1 SQVTM, CDR2 ANQGSEA. The CDR3 runs 13 residues. The ends were cut back, 5 bases at V and 3 bases at J, with 11 bases in the middle. The CDR3: CSVSPAHYNEQFF. The CDR3 DNA follows: TGCAGCGTTTCCCCCGCTCACTACAATGAGCAGTTCTTC.

This clone was seen once. The V and J genes are TRBV10-2 and TRBJ1-1; possibly TRBD1 for D (6 bases). Trimming stripped 4 bases from V and 3 bases from J, with 15 bases between. The CDR3 runs 15 residues. Germline-derived CDR1 and CDR2 are WSHSY and SAAADI. The DNA for the CDR3 is TGCGCCAGCAGTGGGCAGGGGCCAACCTACACTGAAGCTTTCTTT. This gives the protein CASSGQGPTYTEAFF.

The V and J genes are TRBV28 and TRBJ2-5; 9 bases map to TRBD2. CDR3 length equals 19 residues. The J segment lost 5 bases and the V segment lost 5 bases, leaving 21 bases of the junction unmatched. Germline V gene sequence: CDR1 MDHEN, CDR2 SYDVKM. CDR3 in amino acids: CASSQHRKHLAGLTETQYF. DNA for the CDR3: TGTGCCAGCAGTCAACACCGAAAGCATCTAGCGGGACTCACGGAGACCCAGTACTTC.

The chain employs TRBV5-1 and TRBJ2-5, with TRBD2 matching over 12 bases. The tail of the sequence fits TRBJ2-7 better, so the J call may be wrong. Germline loops: CDR1 SGHRS, CDR2 YFSETQ. The CDR3 sequence is 17 residues long. CDR3 protein: CASSPYPSGRGSYEQYF. As DNA, the CDR3 is TGCGCCAGCAGCCCCTATCCTAGCGGGAGGGGCTCCTACGAGCAGTACTTC.

The rearrangement uses TRBV25-1 and TRBJ2-1, with 9 bases lining up with TRBD2. The length of the CDR3 is 15 residues. The V segment lost 7 bases and the J segment 0 bases; nucleotides outside the gene matches: 4. Germline CDR1 MGHDK, CDR2 SYGVNS. The CDR3 nucleotides are TGTGCCAGCACTCTTAGCGGGAGCTCCTACAATGAGCAGTTCTTC. Encoded protein: CASTLSGSSYNEQFF.

The V gene is TRBV28, the J gene TRBJ2-3; TRBD1 is a possible D gene (6 bases). V gave up 7 bases and J gave up 0 bases, with 14 bases separating them. This CDR3 spans 15 amino acids. CDR1 MDHEN and CDR2 SYDVKM come from the germline V gene. This CDR3 reads CASTPPDRSTDTQYF. CDR3 DNA sequence: TGTGCCAGCACACCCCCGGACAGAAGCACAGATACGCAGTATTTT.

The CDR3 bases are TGTGCCTGGAGAGCGGGATATGGGCTGGAGCAGTACTTC. It translates to CAWRAGYGLEQYF. The V gene is TRBV30, the J gene TRBJ2-7, with 7 bases fitting TRBD2. The CDR3 extends over 13 amino acids. Trimming cost V 3 bases and J 7 bases; bases outside gene matches: 9. Looked up from germline, CDR1 is GTSNPN and CDR2 is SVGIG (reference sequence).

This clone has just one count. V gene TRBV7-2 combines with J gene TRBJ2-2; 9 bases match TRBD2. The CDR3 length is 16 residues. Trimming at V came to 5 bases and at J to 5 bases, leaving 9 bases not matched to a gene. From germline, CDR1 is SGHTA and CDR2 FQGNSA. The CDR3 sequence: CASSHGSGRGTGELFF. The CDR3 DNA sequence: TGTGCCAGCAGCCACGGTAGCGGGAGAGGGACCGGGGAGCTGTTTTTT.

The rearrangement uses TRBV7-9 and TRBJ2-2; D may be TRBD2 (5 bases). CDR1 and CDR2 (germline): SEHNR, FQNEAQ (reference sequence). This CDR3 is 15 amino acids long. Trimming took 1 base from V and 3 from J, leaving 9 bases between them. The CDR3 loop is CASSLVGSHTGELFF. CDR3 sequence (DNA): TGTGCCAGCAGCTTAGTTGGGAGCCACACCGGGGAGCTGTTTTTT.

This clone occurred once. This chain joins TRBV6-6 and TRBJ1-6, with D possibly TRBD1 on 6 matching bases. This CDR3 region has 15 residues. The germline gives CDR1 MNHNY, CDR2 SVGAGI (reference sequence). The V and J ends lost 5 bases and 7 bases respectively, with 15 bases between them. The CDR3 reads CASSGTGTSNSPLHF. The CDR3 DNA is TGTGCCAGCAGTGGAACCGGGACAAGCAATTCACCCCTCCACTTT.

The genes are TRBV15 and TRBJ2-1; 14 bases match TRBD2. With V trimmed by 0 bases and J by 7 bases, 11 bases remained unmatched. The CDR3 has 19 residues. The germline V gene encodes CDR1 LNHNV and CDR2 YYDKDF (reference sequence). The CDR3 sequence is CATSRDAPGTSGRGNEQFF. CDR3 in DNA: TGTGCCACCAGCAGAGATGCCCCCGGGACTAGCGGGAGAGGGAATGAGCAGTTCTTC.

In this sample, this clone turned up many times. In nucleotides, the CDR3 is TGCGCCAGCAGCTTGCCCGCAGGGTTAGGAACCGGGGAGCTGTTTTTT. Protein sequence: CASSLPAGLGTGELFF. The chain links TRBV5-1 to TRBJ2-2; a possible D gene is TRBD1 (5 bases). Per the germline V gene, CDR1 is SGHRS and CDR2 is YFSETQ. Trimming left V 1 base short and J 5 bases short, with 15 bases between. CDR3 length: 16 amino acids.

For this clone: Possible read error: a much larger clone is one base away. The chain carries TRBV10-1 and TRBJ2-7; D not certain. This CDR3 spans 13 amino acids. The V gene lost 3 bases and the J gene lost 1 base, with 7 bases spanning the gap. The germline gives CDR1 WNHNN, CDR2 SYGVQD (reference sequence). CDR3 nucleotides: TGCGCCAGCAGTGAACAGCCGTCCTACGAGCAGTACTTC. This translates into CASSEQPSYEQYF.

The chain employs TRBV5-4 and TRBJ1-3; no clear D gene. The CDR3 runs to 16 residues. The germline CDR1 and CDR2 sequences are SGHNT and YYREEE (reference sequence). The ends were cut back, 1 base at V and 1 base at J, with 12 bases in the middle. As DNA, the CDR3 is TGTGCCAGCAGCTTGACGACAACCGTTTCTGGAAACACCATATATTTT. It encodes CASSLTTTVSGNTIYF.

This clone was counted a single time. The gene calls are TRBV7-8 and TRBJ1-5; 9 bases line up with TRBD1. The CDR3 has 14 amino acids. V was pared by 5 bases and J by 5 bases, with 4 bases of the junction left unmatched. Looked up from germline, CDR1 is SGHVS and CDR2 is FQNEAQ. The DNA for the CDR3 is TGTGCCAGCAGCCTAGACAGGGGGTATCAGCCCCAGCATTTT. Translating gives CASSLDRGYQPQHF.

This chain connects TRBV7-3 to TRBJ2-1; TRBD2 matches at 7 bases. There are 16 residues in the CDR3. Germline lookup yields CDR1 SGHTA and CDR2 FQGTGA. Trimming removed 4 bases from V and 0 bases from J; junction bases left unmatched: 6. CDR3 nucleotide sequence: TGTGCCAGCAGCTCCCATGGCGGGGGCTCCTACAATGAGCAGTTCTTC. Translation: CASSSHGGGSYNEQFF.

This clone has more than one count but fewer than ten. The V gene is TRBV7-3, the J gene TRBJ2-1, with 13 bases fitting TRBD2. Per germline, CDR1 SGHTA and CDR2 FQGTGA. V lost 5 bases and J lost 0; bases outside the gene matches: 10. The CDR3 is made up of 19 amino acids. The DNA for the CDR3 is TGTGCCAGCAGCCGGGGGGCACTAGCGGGAGGGAGCTCCTACAATGAGCAGTTCTTC. Its translation is CASSRGALAGGSSYNEQFF.

The J gene is TRBJ2-7, the V gene TRBV7-9; 10 bases are a match to TRBD1. The germline V gene has CDR1 SEHNR and CDR2 FQNEAQ (reference sequence). This CDR3 is built from 17 residues. Trimming cost V 5 bases and J 5 bases; bases outside gene matches: 15. CDR3 amino acids: CASSQLPDRGKKDEQYF. DNA for the CDR3: TGTGCCAGCAGCCAACTCCCGGACAGGGGGAAAAAAGACGAGCAGTACTTC.

This clone was detected many times. The CDR3 DNA reads as TGTGCCAGCAGCTTATTGGGGCAGGGCACTGAAGCTTTCTTT. Translation gives CASSLLGQGTEAFF. V usage is TRBV7-3 and J usage is TRBJ1-1; D perhaps matches TRBD1 (5 bases). CDR1 SGHTA and CDR2 FQGTGA come from the germline V gene. Trimming took 2 bases from V and 4 from J, leaving 11 bases between them. CDR3 size: 14 residues.

There are a few counts of this clone. Here the CDR3 reads CASSLAGHNEKLFF. The CDR3, as DNA: TGTGCCAGCAGCTTAGCTGGGCATAATGAAAAACTGTTTTTT. The chain carries TRBV11-2 and TRBJ1-4; no firm D call. The V gene lost 1 base and the J gene lost 4 bases, with 7 bases spanning the gap. Germline V CDR1 and CDR2: SGHAT, FQNNGV. The CDR3 extends over 14 amino acids.

The V and J genes are TRBV7-6 and TRBJ2-5; D may be TRBD1 or TRBD2 (5 bases each). The J call may be incorrect, as the DNA end agrees better with TRBJ2-7. This CDR3 has 15 residues. Germline loops: CDR1 SGHVS, CDR2 FNYEAQ. DNA of the CDR3: TGTGCCAGCAGCCCCGGGACGGAATACTCCTACGAGCAGTACTTC. Translation: CASSPGTEYSYEQYF.

This chain joins TRBV9 and TRBJ2-1; possible D gene TRBD2, 5 bases. The CDR3 has 15 residues. With 7 bases removed from V and 2 bases from J, the gap between germline ends came to 16 bases. Germline V gives CDR1 SGDLS, CDR2 YYNGEE. CDR3 sequence: CASAMAGGPYNEQFF. The CDR3 region has the DNA TGTGCCAGCGCTATGGCGGGCGGGCCCTACAATGAGCAGTTCTTC.

The rearrangement joins TRBV11-2 to TRBJ1-5, with D unresolved. V shed 2 bases and J shed 1 base, with 6 bases lying between them. CDR3 size: 14 residues. Germline assignment: CDR1 SGHAT and CDR2 FQNNGV. CDR3 protein: CASSLRRSNQPQHF. The CDR3 DNA reads as TGTGCCAGCAGCTTACGCAGGAGCAATCAGCCCCAGCATTTT. Combining the CDR3 with reference TRBV11-2 and TRBJ1-5 gives the whole variable domain EAGVAQSPRYKIIEKRQSVAFWCNPISGHATLYWYQQILGQGPKLLIQFQNNGVVDDSQLPKDRFSAERLKGVDSTLKIQPAKLEDSAVYLCASSLRRSNQPQHFGDGTRLSIL.

Only one count was recorded for this clone. Here the CDR3 reads CASSFWGTGQETQYF. In nucleotides, the CDR3 is TGCGCCAGCAGCTTTTGGGGGACAGGACAAGAGACCCAGTACTTC. V gene TRBV5-1 combines with J gene TRBJ2-5; 8 bases match TRBD1. V lost 2 bases, J lost 2 bases, and 5 bases stayed unmatched. The V gene's germline CDR1 is SGHRS and CDR2 YFSETQ. The CDR3 is made up of 15 amino acids.

V is TRBV7-9 and J is TRBJ1-2; D is possibly TRBD1 (5 bases). The CDR3 has 14 residues. Trimming left V 2 bases short and J 8 bases short, with 15 bases between. Germline V gene lookup returns CDR1 SEHNR and CDR2 FQNEAQ (reference sequence). Written as DNA, the CDR3 is TGTGCCAGCAGCTTACAGGGTGGAAACTCGGGCTACACCTTC. It specifies CASSLQGGNSGYTF.

The genes are TRBV29-1 and TRBJ2-3; TRBD2 matches at 13 bases. The J segment lost 3 bases and the V segment lost 1 base, leaving 4 bases of the junction unmatched. The CDR3 sequence is 16 residues long. Germline loops: CDR1 SQVTM, CDR2 ANQGSEA. The CDR3 DNA follows: TGCAGCGTTGAAGCGCGGACTAGCGGGAGTACAGATACGCAGTATTTT. This translates into CSVEARTSGSTDTQYF.

This clone has more than one count but fewer than ten. This chain uses TRBV7-5 with TRBJ2-7; the DNA was not compared with TRBD2, the D call given in the table. TRBV7-5 is termed a pseudogene. This CDR3 comprises 16 residues. DNA for the CDR3: TGTGCCAGAAGCTTATGGGGGCTAGACGGGAGGTACGAGCAGTACTTC. Its protein product is CARSLWGLDGRYEQYF.